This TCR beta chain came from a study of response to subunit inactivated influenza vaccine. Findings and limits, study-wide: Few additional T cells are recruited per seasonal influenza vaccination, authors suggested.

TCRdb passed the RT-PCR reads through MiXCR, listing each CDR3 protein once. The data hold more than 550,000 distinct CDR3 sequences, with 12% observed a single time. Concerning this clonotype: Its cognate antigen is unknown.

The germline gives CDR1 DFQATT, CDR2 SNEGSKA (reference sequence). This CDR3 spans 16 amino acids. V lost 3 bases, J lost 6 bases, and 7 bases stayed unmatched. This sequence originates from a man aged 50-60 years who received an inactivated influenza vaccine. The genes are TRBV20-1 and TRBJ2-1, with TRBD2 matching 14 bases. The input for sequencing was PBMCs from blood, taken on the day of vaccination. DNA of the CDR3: TGCAGTGCTAGCACTTCGGGACTAGCGGGAGTCAATGAGCAGTTCTTC. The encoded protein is CSASTSGLAGVNEQFF.